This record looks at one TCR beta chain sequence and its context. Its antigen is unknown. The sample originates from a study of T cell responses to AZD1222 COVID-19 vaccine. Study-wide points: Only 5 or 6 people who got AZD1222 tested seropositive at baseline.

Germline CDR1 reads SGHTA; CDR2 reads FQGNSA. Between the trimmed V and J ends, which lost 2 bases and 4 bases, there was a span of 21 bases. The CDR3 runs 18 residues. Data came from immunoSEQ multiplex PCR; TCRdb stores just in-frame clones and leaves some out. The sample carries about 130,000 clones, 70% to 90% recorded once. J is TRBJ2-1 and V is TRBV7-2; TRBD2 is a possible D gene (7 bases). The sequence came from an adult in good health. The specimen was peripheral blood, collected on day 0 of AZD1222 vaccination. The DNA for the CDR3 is TGTGCCAGCAGCTTATGGACTATGGGCGGGGGCTCGTACAATGAGCAGTTCTTC. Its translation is CASSLWTMGGGSYNEQFF.